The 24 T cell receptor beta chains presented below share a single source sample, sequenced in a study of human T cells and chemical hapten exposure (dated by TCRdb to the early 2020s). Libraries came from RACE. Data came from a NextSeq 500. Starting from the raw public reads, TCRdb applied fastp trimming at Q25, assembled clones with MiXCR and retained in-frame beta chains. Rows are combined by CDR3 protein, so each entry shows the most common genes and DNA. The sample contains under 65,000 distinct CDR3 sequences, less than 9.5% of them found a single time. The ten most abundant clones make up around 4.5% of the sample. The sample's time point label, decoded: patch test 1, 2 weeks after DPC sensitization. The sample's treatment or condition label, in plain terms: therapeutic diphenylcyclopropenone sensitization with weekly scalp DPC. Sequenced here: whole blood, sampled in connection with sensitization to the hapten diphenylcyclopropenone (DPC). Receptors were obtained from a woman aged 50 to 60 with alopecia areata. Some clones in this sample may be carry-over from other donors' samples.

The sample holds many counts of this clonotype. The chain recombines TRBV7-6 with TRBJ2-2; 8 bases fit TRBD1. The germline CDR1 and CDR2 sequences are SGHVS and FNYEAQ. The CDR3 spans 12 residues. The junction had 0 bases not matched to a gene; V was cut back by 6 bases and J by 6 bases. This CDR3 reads CASRTGAGELFF. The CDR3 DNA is TGTGCCAGCAGGACAGGGGCCGGGGAGCTGTTTTTT.

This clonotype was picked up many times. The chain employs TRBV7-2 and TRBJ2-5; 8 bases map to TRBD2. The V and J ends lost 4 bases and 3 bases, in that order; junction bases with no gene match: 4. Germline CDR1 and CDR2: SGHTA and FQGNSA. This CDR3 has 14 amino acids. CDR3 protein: CASSSSGSKETQYF. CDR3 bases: TGTGCCAGCAGCTCAAGCGGGAGCAAAGAGACCCAGTACTTC.

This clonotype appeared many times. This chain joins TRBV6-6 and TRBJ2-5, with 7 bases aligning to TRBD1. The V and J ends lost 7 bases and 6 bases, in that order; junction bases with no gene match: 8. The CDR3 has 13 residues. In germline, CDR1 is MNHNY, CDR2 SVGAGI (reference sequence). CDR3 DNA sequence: TGTGCCAGCAAAGAGGGACAGCGACAGACCCAGTACTTC. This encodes CASKEGQRQTQYF.

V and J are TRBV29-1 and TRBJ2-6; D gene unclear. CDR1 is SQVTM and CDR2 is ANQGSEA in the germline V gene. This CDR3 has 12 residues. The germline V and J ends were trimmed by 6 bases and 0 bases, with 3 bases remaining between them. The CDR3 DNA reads TGCAGCGTAAGCTCTGGGGCCAACGTCCTGACTTTC. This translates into CSVSSGANVLTF. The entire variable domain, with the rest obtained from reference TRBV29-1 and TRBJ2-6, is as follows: SAVISQKPSRDICQRGTSLTIQCQVDSQVTMMFWYRQQPGQSLTLIATANQGSEATYESGFVIDKFPISRPNLTFSTLTVSNMSPEDSSIYLCSVSSGANVLTFGAGSRLTVL.

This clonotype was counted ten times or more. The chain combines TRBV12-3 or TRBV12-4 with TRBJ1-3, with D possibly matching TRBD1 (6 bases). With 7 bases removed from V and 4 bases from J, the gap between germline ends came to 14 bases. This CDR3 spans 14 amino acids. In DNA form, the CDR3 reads TGTGCCAGCACCCCGGGGGGCGCCGGAAACACCATATATTTT. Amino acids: CASTPGGAGNTIYF.

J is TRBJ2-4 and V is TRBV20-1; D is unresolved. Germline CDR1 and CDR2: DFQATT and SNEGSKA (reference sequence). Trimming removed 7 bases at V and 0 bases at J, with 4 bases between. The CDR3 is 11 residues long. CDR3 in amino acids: CSVVAKNIQYF. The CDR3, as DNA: TGCAGTGTAGTAGCCAAAAACATTCAGTACTTC.

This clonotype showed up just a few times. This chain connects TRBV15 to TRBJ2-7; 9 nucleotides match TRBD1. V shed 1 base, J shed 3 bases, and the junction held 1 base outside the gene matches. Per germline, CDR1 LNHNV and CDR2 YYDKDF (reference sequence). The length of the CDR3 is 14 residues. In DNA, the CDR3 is TGTGCCACCAGCAGAGGACAGGGGGGCTACGAGCAGTACTTC. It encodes CATSRGQGGYEQYF.

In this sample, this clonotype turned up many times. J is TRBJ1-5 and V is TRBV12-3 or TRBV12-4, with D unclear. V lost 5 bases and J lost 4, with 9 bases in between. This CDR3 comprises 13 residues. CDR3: CASSQMRNQPQHF. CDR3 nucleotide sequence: TGTGCCAGCAGTCAAATGAGGAATCAGCCCCAGCATTTT.

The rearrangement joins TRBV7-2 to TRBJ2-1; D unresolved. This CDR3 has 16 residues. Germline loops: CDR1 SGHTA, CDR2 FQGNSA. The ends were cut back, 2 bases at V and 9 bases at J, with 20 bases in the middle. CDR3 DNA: TGTGCCAGCAGCTTATTCGGTCTCCTAACGCACGGTGAGCAGTTCTTC. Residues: CASSLFGLLTHGEQFF.

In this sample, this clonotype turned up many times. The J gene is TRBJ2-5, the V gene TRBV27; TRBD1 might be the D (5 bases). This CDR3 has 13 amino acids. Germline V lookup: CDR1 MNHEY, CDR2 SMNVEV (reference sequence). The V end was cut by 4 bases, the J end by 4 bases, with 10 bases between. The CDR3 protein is CASSSSGLETQYF. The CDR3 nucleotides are TGTGCCAGCAGTTCATCAGGGTTAGAGACCCAGTACTTC.

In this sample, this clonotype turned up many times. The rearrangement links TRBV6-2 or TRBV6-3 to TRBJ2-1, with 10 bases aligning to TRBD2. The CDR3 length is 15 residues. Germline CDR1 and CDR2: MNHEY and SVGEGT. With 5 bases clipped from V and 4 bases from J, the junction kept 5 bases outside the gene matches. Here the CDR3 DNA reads TGTGCCAGCAGTAGGACTAGCGGTCCTTACAATGAGCAGTTCTTC. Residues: CASSRTSGPYNEQFF.

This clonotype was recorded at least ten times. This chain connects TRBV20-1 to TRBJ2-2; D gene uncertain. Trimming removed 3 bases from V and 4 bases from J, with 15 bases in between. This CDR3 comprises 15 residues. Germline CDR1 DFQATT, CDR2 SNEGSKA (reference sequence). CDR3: CSASVVGSGTGELFF. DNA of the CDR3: TGCAGTGCTAGCGTGGTGGGGTCCGGCACCGGGGAGCTGTTTTTT.

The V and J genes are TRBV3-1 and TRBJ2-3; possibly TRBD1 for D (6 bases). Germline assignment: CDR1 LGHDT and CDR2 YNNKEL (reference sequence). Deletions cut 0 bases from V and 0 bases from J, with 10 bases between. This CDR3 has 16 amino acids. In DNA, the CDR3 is TGTGCCAGCAGCCAAGATCCAGGGGCTAGCACAGATACGCAGTATTTT. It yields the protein CASSQDPGASTDTQYF.

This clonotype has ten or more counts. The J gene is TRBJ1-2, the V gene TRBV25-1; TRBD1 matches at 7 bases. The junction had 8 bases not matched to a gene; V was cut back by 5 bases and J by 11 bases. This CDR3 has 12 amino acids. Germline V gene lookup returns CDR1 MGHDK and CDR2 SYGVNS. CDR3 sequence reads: CASSPQGVVYTF. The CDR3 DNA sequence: TGTGCCAGCAGTCCCCAGGGGGTTGTTTACACCTTC.

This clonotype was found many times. The CDR3 reads CASSQEFIGFLSGANVLTF. CDR3 DNA sequence: TGCGCCAGCAGCCAAGAGTTTATAGGGTTTCTCTCTGGGGCCAACGTCCTGACTTTC. The chain employs TRBV4-3 and TRBJ2-6; the D is unclear. This CDR3 spans 19 amino acids. Trimming took off 0 bases at V and 0 bases at J, with 15 bases between the two ends. From germline, CDR1 is LGHNA and CDR2 YSLEER.

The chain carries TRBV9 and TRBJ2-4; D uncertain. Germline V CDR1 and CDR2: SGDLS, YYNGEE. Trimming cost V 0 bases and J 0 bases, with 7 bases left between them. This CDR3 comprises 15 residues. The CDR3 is CASSVGTQAKNIQYF. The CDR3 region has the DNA TGTGCCAGCAGCGTAGGAACCCAAGCCAAAAACATTCAGTACTTC.

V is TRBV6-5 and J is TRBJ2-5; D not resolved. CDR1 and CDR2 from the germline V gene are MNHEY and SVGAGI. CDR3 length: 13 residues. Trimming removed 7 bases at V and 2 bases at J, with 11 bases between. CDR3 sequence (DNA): TGTGCCAGCAACTCCCCCTCGCAAGAGACCCAGTACTTC. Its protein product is CASNSPSQETQYF.

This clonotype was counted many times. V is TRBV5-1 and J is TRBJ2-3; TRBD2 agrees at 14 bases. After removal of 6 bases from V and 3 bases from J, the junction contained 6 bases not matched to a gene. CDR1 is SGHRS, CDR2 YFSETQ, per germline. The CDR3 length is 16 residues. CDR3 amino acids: CASTKGLAGVTDTQYF. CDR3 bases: TGCGCCAGCACAAAGGGACTAGCGGGAGTGACAGATACGCAGTATTTT.

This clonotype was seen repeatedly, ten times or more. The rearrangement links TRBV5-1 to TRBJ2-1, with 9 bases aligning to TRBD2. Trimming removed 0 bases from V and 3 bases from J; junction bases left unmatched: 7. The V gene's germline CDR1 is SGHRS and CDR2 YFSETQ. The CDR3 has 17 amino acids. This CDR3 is CASSLGSLAGFYNEQFF. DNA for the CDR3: TGCGCCAGCAGCTTGGGGTCCCTAGCGGGATTCTACAATGAGCAGTTCTTC.

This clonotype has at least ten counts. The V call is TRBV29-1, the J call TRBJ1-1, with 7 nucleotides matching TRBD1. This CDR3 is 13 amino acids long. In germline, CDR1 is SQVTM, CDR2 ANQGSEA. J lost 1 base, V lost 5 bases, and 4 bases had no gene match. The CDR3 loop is CSVPWTGNTEAFF. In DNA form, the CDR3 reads TGCAGCGTTCCGTGGACAGGGAACACTGAAGCTTTCTTT.

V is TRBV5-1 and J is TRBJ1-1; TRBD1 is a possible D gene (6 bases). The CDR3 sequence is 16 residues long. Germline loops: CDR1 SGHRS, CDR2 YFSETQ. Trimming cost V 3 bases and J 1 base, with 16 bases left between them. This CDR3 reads CASSSTKGQQNTEAFF. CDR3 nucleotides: TGCGCCAGCAGCTCGACCAAGGGACAACAGAACACTGAAGCTTTCTTT.

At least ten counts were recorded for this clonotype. CDR3 in DNA: TGCAGTGCTAGGGGAGGTAGCGGGAGGGCCTACAATGAGCAGTTCTTC. Its translation: CSARGGSGRAYNEQFF. The chain employs TRBV20-1 and TRBJ2-1, with 11 bases lining up with TRBD2. The germline V gene encodes CDR1 DFQATT and CDR2 SNEGSKA (reference sequence). The V gene end was trimmed by 3 bases and the J gene end by 2 bases; junction bases not matched to a gene: 6. The CDR3 spans 16 residues.

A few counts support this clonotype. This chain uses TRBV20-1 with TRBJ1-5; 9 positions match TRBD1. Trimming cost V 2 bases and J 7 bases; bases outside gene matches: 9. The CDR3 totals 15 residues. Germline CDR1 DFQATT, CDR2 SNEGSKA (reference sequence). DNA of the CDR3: TGCAGTGCTAGACCCGGGACAGGGCTTACCCAGCCCCAGCATTTT. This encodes CSARPGTGLTQPQHF.

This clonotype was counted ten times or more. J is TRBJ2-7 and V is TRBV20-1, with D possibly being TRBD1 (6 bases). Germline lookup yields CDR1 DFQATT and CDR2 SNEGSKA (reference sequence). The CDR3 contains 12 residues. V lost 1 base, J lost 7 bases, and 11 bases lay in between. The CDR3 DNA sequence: TGCAGTGCTAGAGTAGGGGGTAGAGAGCAGTACTTC. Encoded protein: CSARVGGREQYF.